This T cell receptor beta chain was recorded in a study of spatial heterogeneity in lung cancer. MiXCR, applied by TCRdb to the 5' RACE reads, yields one record per CDR3 protein. The sample holds about 44,000 distinct CDR3 sequences, roughly 13% seen once. Specified time point: sample taken at primary tumor resection. The study sequenced unsorted whole RNA from tumor, nontumor lung or frozen PBMC. The CDR3 is 15 amino acids. CDR1 SGHTA and CDR2 FQGNSA come from the germline V gene. V was shortened by 6 bases and J by 7 bases, with 16 bases between the two germline ends. The rearrangement joins TRBV7-2 to TRBJ1-6, with D possibly matching TRBD1 (6 bases). The sequence derives from a male donor with early-stage non-small cell lung cancer. The sequencing used PBMCs, collected at surgery. Written as DNA, the CDR3 is TGTGCCAGCAGTTCACGACAGGTGAACAATTCACCCCTCCACTTT. It codes for CASSSRQVNNSPLHF.